Listed below are T cell receptor beta chains from one sample, sequenced in a study of T-cell memory formation after mild COVID-19. TCRdb passed the 5' RACE reads through MiXCR, listing each CDR3 protein once. The table records hundreds of thousands of distinct CDR3 sequences, approximately 22% of them present only once. Sequences were obtained from PBMCs or a T cell subset sorted from them (not recorded which). These receptors came from a man aged 18 to 30 who had mild COVID-19 (a few samples of this study predate the infection). Cell type and time point are not known. Each CDR3 is given with its conserved first and last residue. Each record gives: J gene, clone size, V gene, CDR3 length, D gene, CDR3 protein, CDR3 DNA. A D gene is named only where the DNA matches it firmly. Only some rows state a clone size, as once, few, many or a class for expanded clones.

j_gene: TRBJ1-1
abundance: many
v_gene: TRBV5-5
len: 15
d_gene: .
CDR3aa: CASSKEQGVNTEAFF
CDR3nt: TGTGCCAGCAGCAAGGAACAGGGCGTGAACACTGAAGCTTTCTTT

j_gene: TRBJ2-3
abundance: .
v_gene: TRBV6-6
len: 17
d_gene: TRBD1
CDR3aa: CASSYIGTGEEKDTQYF
CDR3nt: TGTGCCAGCAGTTACATTGGGACAGGGGAGGAAAAAGATACGCAGTATTTT

j_gene: TRBJ2-1
abundance: .
v_gene: TRBV12-3/TRBV12-4
len: 13
d_gene: TRBD1
CDR3aa: CASSLGQDDEQFF
CDR3nt: TGTGCCAGCAGTTTGGGACAGGACGATGAGCAGTTCTTC

j_gene: TRBJ1-2
abundance: .
v_gene: TRBV3-1
len: 13
d_gene: .
CDR3aa: CASTQWEGQGYTF
CDR3nt: TGTGCCAGCACCCAGTGGGAGGGTCAAGGCTACACCTTC

j_gene: TRBJ2-1
abundance: few
v_gene: TRBV15
len: 15
d_gene: TRBD1
CDR3aa: CATRLDRGRGDEQFF
CDR3nt: TGTGCCACCAGACTGGACAGGGGGCGCGGGGATGAGCAGTTCTTC

j_gene: TRBJ1-1
abundance: few
v_gene: TRBV7-2
len: 15
d_gene: TRBD1
CDR3aa: CASSLAGQMNTEAFF
CDR3nt: TGTGCCAGCAGCTTAGCGGGACAGATGAACACTGAAGCTTTCTTT

j_gene: TRBJ2-5
abundance: .
v_gene: TRBV20-1
len: 14
d_gene: TRBD2
CDR3aa: CSASSGLAVWTQYF
CDR3nt: TGCAGTGCCAGCTCGGGACTAGCTGTTTGGACCCAGTACTTC

j_gene: TRBJ2-7
abundance: .
v_gene: TRBV6-2/TRBV6-3
len: 14
d_gene: TRBD1
CDR3aa: CASSSQGKTYEQYF
CDR3nt: TGTGCCAGCAGTTCACAGGGGAAGACCTACGAGCAGTACTTC

j_gene: TRBJ2-3
abundance: .
v_gene: TRBV6-2/TRBV6-3
len: 16
d_gene: TRBD2
CDR3aa: CASRGIRRGAADTQYF
CDR3nt: TGTGCCAGCAGGGGAATCCGGCGGGGGGCAGCAGATACGCAGTATTTT

j_gene: TRBJ2-2
abundance: .
v_gene: TRBV5-1
len: 17
d_gene: TRBD2
CDR3aa: CASSSTPSGENTGELFF
CDR3nt: TGCGCCAGCAGCTCGACCCCTAGCGGGGAGAACACCGGGGAGCTGTTTTTT

j_gene: TRBJ2-2
abundance: few
v_gene: TRBV9
len: 15
d_gene: TRBD2
CDR3aa: CASGEAGDNTGELFF
CDR3nt: TGTGCCAGCGGAGAAGCGGGGGATAACACCGGGGAGCTGTTTTTT

j_gene: TRBJ1-6
abundance: .
v_gene: TRBV10-3
len: 14
d_gene: TRBD1
CDR3aa: CAIRTTGASSPLHF
CDR3nt: TGTGCCATCAGAACTACAGGGGCTAGCTCACCCCTCCACTTT

j_gene: TRBJ2-5
abundance: few
v_gene: TRBV6-5
len: 13
d_gene: .
CDR3aa: CASSYYEEETQYF
CDR3nt: TGTGCCAGCAGTTACTACGAGGAAGAGACCCAGTACTTC

j_gene: TRBJ2-3
abundance: .
v_gene: TRBV5-1
len: 15
d_gene: .
CDR3aa: CASSFPLRDTDTQYF
CDR3nt: TGCGCCAGCAGCTTCCCTTTAAGGGACACAGATACGCAGTATTTT

j_gene: TRBJ2-5
abundance: .
v_gene: TRBV7-8
len: 15
d_gene: .
CDR3aa: CASRHGGSLEETQYF
CDR3nt: TGTGCCAGCAGGCATGGGGGTAGTCTGGAGGAGACCCAGTACTTC

j_gene: TRBJ1-4
abundance: .
v_gene: TRBV5-1
len: 15
d_gene: .
CDR3aa: CASSFGRRASEKLFF
CDR3nt: TGCGCCAGCAGCTTTGGCCGGAGAGCGTCGGAAAAACTGTTTTTT

j_gene: TRBJ2-2
abundance: .
v_gene: TRBV6-5
len: 15
d_gene: TRBD2
CDR3aa: CASSYRGGDTGELFF
CDR3nt: TGTGCCAGCAGTTACCGGGGGGGCGACACCGGGGAGCTGTTTTTT

j_gene: TRBJ2-1
abundance: .
v_gene: TRBV12-3/TRBV12-4
len: 16
d_gene: TRBD2
CDR3aa: CASRERGGTPYNEQFF
CDR3nt: TGTGCCAGCCGGGAGCGGGGGGGAACACCTTACAATGAGCAGTTCTTC

j_gene: TRBJ2-3
abundance: .
v_gene: TRBV7-3
len: 13
d_gene: .
CDR3aa: CASSGLEYDTQYF
CDR3nt: TGTGCCAGCAGTGGGCTAGAGTATGATACGCAGTATTTT

j_gene: TRBJ2-3
abundance: few
v_gene: TRBV30
len: 11
d_gene: .
CDR3aa: CAWGQTDRPYF
CDR3nt: TGTGCCTGGGGCCAGACAGATCGTCCGTATTTT

j_gene: TRBJ2-5
abundance: .
v_gene: TRBV12-3/TRBV12-4
len: 14
d_gene: .
CDR3aa: CASSLLDSQKTQYF
CDR3nt: TGTGCCAGCAGTTTATTGGACTCGCAAAAGACCCAGTACTTC

j_gene: TRBJ2-5
abundance: .
v_gene: TRBV23-1
len: 16
d_gene: .
CDR3aa: CASSQSKEGHQETQYF
CDR3nt: TGCGCCAGCAGTCAATCGAAAGAGGGGCATCAAGAGACCCAGTACTTC

j_gene: TRBJ2-3
abundance: few
v_gene: TRBV4-1
len: 17
d_gene: .
CDR3aa: CASSQSLQGLNTDTQYF
CDR3nt: TGCGCCAGCAGCCAAAGCTTACAGGGTTTAAACACAGATACGCAGTATTTT

j_gene: TRBJ1-2
abundance: few
v_gene: TRBV5-1
len: 16
d_gene: TRBD1
CDR3aa: CASSLVRDRDNYGYTF
CDR3nt: TGCGCCAGCAGCTTGGTCCGGGACAGGGATAACTATGGCTACACCTTC

j_gene: TRBJ2-5
abundance: few
v_gene: TRBV20-1
len: 14
d_gene: .
CDR3aa: CSACRTGFQETQYF
CDR3nt: TGCAGTGCTTGCAGAACAGGGTTCCAAGAGACCCAGTACTTC

j_gene: TRBJ1-3
abundance: few
v_gene: TRBV20-1
len: 11
d_gene: .
CDR3aa: CSAGTGNTIYF
CDR3nt: TGCAGTGCAGGGACTGGAAACACCATATATTTT

j_gene: TRBJ1-2
abundance: .
v_gene: TRBV7-9
len: 14
d_gene: .
CDR3aa: CASSLPGSIVSYTF
CDR3nt: TGTGCCAGCAGCCTACCCGGGTCCATTGTTAGCTACACCTTC

j_gene: TRBJ1-1
abundance: few
v_gene: TRBV4-1
len: 15
d_gene: .
CDR3aa: CASSQPTGVNTEAFF
CDR3nt: TGCGCCAGCAGCCAACCTACAGGCGTAAACACTGAAGCTTTCTTT

j_gene: TRBJ2-1
abundance: .
v_gene: TRBV7-9
len: 13
d_gene: .
CDR3aa: CASSLASGNEQFF
CDR3nt: TGTGCCAGCAGCTTAGCTAGCGGCAATGAGCAGTTCTTC

j_gene: TRBJ1-5
abundance: .
v_gene: TRBV27
len: 14
d_gene: .
CDR3aa: CASRKGVSNQPQHF
CDR3nt: TGTGCCAGCAGAAAGGGGGTTAGCAATCAGCCCCAGCATTTT

j_gene: TRBJ2-4
abundance: .
v_gene: TRBV6-2/TRBV6-3
len: 11
d_gene: .
CDR3aa: CASSYHDQKYF
CDR3nt: TGTGCCAGCAGTTACCACGATCAGAAGTACTTC

j_gene: TRBJ1-1
abundance: .
v_gene: TRBV20-1
len: 13
d_gene: TRBD1
CDR3aa: CSARVGQGNWAFF
CDR3nt: TGCAGTGCTAGAGTGGGACAGGGGAATTGGGCTTTCTTT

j_gene: TRBJ1-1
abundance: .
v_gene: TRBV7-2
len: 16
d_gene: .
CDR3aa: CASSLGGVGGVTEAFF
CDR3nt: TGTGCCAGCAGCTTGGGAGGTGTGGGGGGTGTCACTGAAGCTTTCTTT

j_gene: TRBJ1-1
abundance: few
v_gene: TRBV7-2
len: 15
d_gene: .
CDR3aa: CASSLGFIGPIEAFF
CDR3nt: TGTGCCAGCAGCTTAGGTTTTATCGGACCGATTGAAGCTTTCTTT

j_gene: TRBJ2-7
abundance: few
v_gene: TRBV7-8
len: 13
d_gene: .
CDR3aa: CASSPGTWLEQYF
CDR3nt: TGTGCCAGCAGCCCAGGGACTTGGTTAGAGCAGTACTTC

j_gene: TRBJ2-7
abundance: few
v_gene: TRBV6-2/TRBV6-3
len: 14
d_gene: .
CDR3aa: CASRPPGHLGEQYF
CDR3nt: TGTGCCAGCAGGCCTCCGGGACACCTCGGCGAGCAGTACTTC

j_gene: TRBJ2-3
abundance: few
v_gene: TRBV7-9
len: 15
d_gene: TRBD1
CDR3aa: CASSPRTGGPDTQYF
CDR3nt: TGTGCCAGCAGCCCACGGACAGGGGGCCCAGATACGCAGTATTTT

j_gene: TRBJ2-3
abundance: few
v_gene: TRBV20-1
len: 14
d_gene: TRBD1
CDR3aa: CSALQGASTDTQYF
CDR3nt: TGCAGTGCGTTACAGGGGGCTAGCACAGATACGCAGTATTTT

j_gene: TRBJ1-2
abundance: .
v_gene: TRBV15
len: 13
d_gene: .
CDR3aa: CATSYGQAFDYTF
CDR3nt: TGTGCCACCAGCTACGGGCAGGCGTTTGACTACACCTTC

j_gene: TRBJ2-3
abundance: few
v_gene: TRBV5-6
len: 14
d_gene: .
CDR3aa: CASRRYPSWTTQYF
CDR3nt: TGTGCCAGCAGGCGTTACCCCTCTTGGACTACGCAGTATTTT

j_gene: TRBJ2-3
abundance: .
v_gene: TRBV7-7
len: 15
d_gene: .
CDR3aa: CASSLAARITDTQYF
CDR3nt: TGTGCTAGCAGCTTAGCCGCACGGATCACAGATACGCAGTATTTT

j_gene: TRBJ1-1
abundance: many
v_gene: TRBV4-1
len: 16
d_gene: TRBD1
CDR3aa: CASSQGFPQGAVEAFF
CDR3nt: TGCGCCAGCAGCCAAGGGTTCCCGCAGGGGGCGGTCGAAGCTTTCTTT

j_gene: TRBJ1-1
abundance: few
v_gene: TRBV5-1
len: 13
d_gene: .
CDR3aa: CASSDQMNTEAFF
CDR3nt: TGCGCCAGCAGCGATCAAATGAACACTGAAGCTTTCTTT

j_gene: TRBJ2-3
abundance: .
v_gene: TRBV29-1
len: 13
d_gene: .
CDR3aa: CSAQDSSTDTQYF
CDR3nt: TGCAGCGCCCAGGACAGTAGCACAGATACGCAGTATTTT

j_gene: TRBJ1-2
abundance: many
v_gene: TRBV5-1
len: 15
d_gene: .
CDR3aa: CASSSATSDGAGYTF
CDR3nt: TGCGCCAGCAGCTCCGCCACTTCCGACGGCGCTGGCTACACCTTC

j_gene: TRBJ2-5
abundance: .
v_gene: TRBV7-7
len: 14
d_gene: .
CDR3aa: CASSLGGQLETQYF
CDR3nt: TGTGCCAGCAGCTTAGGAGGACAGTTAGAGACCCAGTACTTC

j_gene: TRBJ1-4
abundance: many
v_gene: TRBV5-1
len: 15
d_gene: TRBD1
CDR3aa: CASSLASTGGEKLFF
CDR3nt: TGCGCCAGCAGCTTGGCCTCGACAGGGGGTGAAAAACTGTTTTTT

j_gene: TRBJ2-3
abundance: few
v_gene: TRBV27
len: 13
d_gene: .
CDR3aa: CASSLNPLDTQYF
CDR3nt: TGTGCCAGCAGTTTAAATCCCTTAGATACGCAGTATTTT

j_gene: TRBJ2-5
abundance: .
v_gene: TRBV7-3
len: 15
d_gene: TRBD2
CDR3aa: CASSFLAGGQETQYF
CDR3nt: TGTGCCAGCAGCTTCTTAGCGGGGGGCCAAGAGACCCAGTACTTC

j_gene: TRBJ1-2
abundance: few
v_gene: TRBV2
len: 12
d_gene: TRBD1
CDR3aa: CASSTTGSGYTF
CDR3nt: TGTGCCAGCAGTACGACAGGGAGCGGCTACACCTTC

j_gene: TRBJ1-5
abundance: .
v_gene: TRBV12-3/TRBV12-4
len: 15
d_gene: .
CDR3aa: CASSGPGPINQPQHF
CDR3nt: TGTGCCAGCAGCGGTCCGGGACCGATCAATCAGCCCCAGCATTTT

j_gene: TRBJ2-2
abundance: .
v_gene: TRBV20-1
len: 15
d_gene: .
CDR3aa: CSAREGHPNTGELFF
CDR3nt: TGCAGTGCTAGAGAGGGACATCCGAACACCGGGGAGCTGTTTTTT

j_gene: TRBJ2-2
abundance: many
v_gene: TRBV4-3
len: 14
d_gene: .
CDR3aa: CASSQEGHTGELFF
CDR3nt: TGCGCCAGCAGCCAAGAAGGGCACACCGGGGAGCTGTTTTTT

j_gene: TRBJ2-5
abundance: few
v_gene: TRBV7-6
len: 16
d_gene: TRBD1
CDR3aa: CASRATIGDREETQYF
CDR3nt: TGTGCCAGCAGGGCCACCATCGGGGACAGGGAAGAGACCCAGTACTTC

j_gene: TRBJ2-1
abundance: .
v_gene: TRBV5-1
len: 15
d_gene: TRBD1
CDR3aa: CASSGTGTGFNEQFF
CDR3nt: TGCGCCAGCAGCGGAACCGGGACAGGGTTCAATGAGCAGTTCTTC

j_gene: TRBJ2-3
abundance: few
v_gene: TRBV14
len: 16
d_gene: TRBD1
CDR3aa: CASSLRTGYAGDTQYF
CDR3nt: TGTGCCAGCAGTCTTCGGACAGGGTATGCGGGAGATACGCAGTATTTT

j_gene: TRBJ2-1
abundance: .
v_gene: TRBV4-3
len: 13
d_gene: .
CDR3aa: CASSQDSRDEQFF
CDR3nt: TGCGCCAGCAGCCAAGATAGTCGCGATGAGCAGTTCTTC

j_gene: TRBJ2-5
abundance: few
v_gene: TRBV28
len: 17
d_gene: TRBD2
CDR3aa: CASLAGGPDSQSETQYF
CDR3nt: TGTGCCAGCTTGGCGGGGGGGCCGGATTCCCAATCAGAGACCCAGTACTTC